This TCR beta chain is from a study of blood T cell repertoires in COVID-19. Study details: Samples came from the United States, Italy and Spain, spanning acute and convalescent COVID-19. Sources were T cells, B-cell-depleted T cells, or PBMCs; the material itself was cDNA or gDNA.

Germline CDR1 SEHNR, CDR2 FQNEAQ (reference sequence). Between the trimmed V and J ends, which lost 2 bases and 4 bases, there was a span of 24 bases. The CDR3 has 19 residues. Original processing notes: Researchers report that nucleated cell counts were estimated from reference gene primer amplification. Method: immunoSEQ multiplex PCR; TCRdb's copy keeps in-frame clones and lacks some. The D gene and trimming were derived from the DNA, and the V and J assignments and clone size from that table. The table shows around 250,000 clones, with roughly 86% occurring only once. The sequenced material came from peripheral blood. The chain uses TRBV7-9 and TRBJ2-1; D might be TRBD2 (6 bases). The source is a man aged 40-49 years with active or convalescent COVID-19. CDR3 amino acids: CASSLIVSRRDGLYNEQFF. The CDR3 region has the DNA TGTGCCAGCAGCTTAATTGTAAGTCGGCGGGATGGGTTGTACAATGAGCAGTTCTTC.